This T cell receptor beta chain was captured in a study of tissue T cells after allogeneic stem cell transplantation. Germline V lookup: CDR1 SGHND, CDR2 FRSKSL. V shed 5 bases, J shed 1 base, and the junction held 3 bases outside the gene matches. The CDR3 runs 14 residues. Described time point: mouse harvest day 7 after allogeneic transplant. Tail vein injection delivered 10^7 T-cell-depleted bone marrow cells and 10^6 splenic CD5+ T cells. This mouse GVHD model was MHC-mismatched B6 to BALB/c, profiled day 7 or 14. Study findings and constraints: Across patients, clones rarely overlapped, yet motif clusters were shared tissue-specifically. Anatomically similar tissues had similar TCR repertoires within each patient.

Regarding this clone: Its target is unknown. The genes are named according to mouse. The observed sequence ends 1 residue before the CDR3 terminus, with the missing tail filled in from the germline J gene.

Assay: immunoSEQ multiplex PCR; the TCRdb copy retains only in-frame clones and omits some. The sample contains some 7,600 clones, 50% of which appear only once. The chain recombines TRBV15 with TRBJ2-5; 7 nucleotides match TRBD2. This receptor was identified in a female BALB/c mouse given C57BL/6 T cells with graft-versus-host disease after an allogeneic hematopoietic cell transplant. The material sequenced was lymph node tissue. Partial CDR3 DNA: TGTGCCAGCAGTCAAACTGGGGACCAAGACACCCAGTAC. Translating gives CASSQTGDQDTQY. The whole CDR3 protein is CASSQTGDQDTQYF.